A selection of T cell receptor beta chains follows, all from one sample in a study of blood T cell repertoires in COVID-19. Data came from immunoSEQ multiplex PCR; TCRdb stores just in-frame clones and leaves some out. The sample consists of 200,000 to 250,000 clones, 70% to 85% of them appearing once. The sample comprised PBMCs or T cells enriched from blood (not recorded which). These receptors all come from a middle-aged man who had recovered from COVID-19. The CDR3 runs from the conserved cysteine through the conserved F or W. A D gene is named only where the DNA matches it firmly. Size values are once, few and many counts, or a class for expanded clones, and some rows have none.

CDR3 DNA | CDR3 protein | V gene | D gene | clone size | J gene
TGTGCCAGCAGCTTAGCGGGGACAAACAATGAAAAACTGTTTTTT | CASSLAGTNNEKLFF | TRBV11-2 | NA | NA | TRBJ1-4
TGTGCCAGCAGTGATCCAGAAACCTTAGCCAAAAACATTCAGTACTTC | CASSDPETLAKNIQYF | TRBV2 | NA | NA | TRBJ2-4
TGTGCCTGGGGTCTGCAGACAGCAATGAACACTGAAGCTTTCTTT | CAWGLQTAMNTEAFF | TRBV30 | NA | NA | TRBJ1-1
TGTGCCAGCTCACCCTCTCGAAGGACGGGGAAAGAAGTCGAGCAGTACTTC | CASSPSRRTGKEVEQYF | TRBV18 | NA | NA | TRBJ2-7
TGTGCCAGCTCATCGGGGACTAGCGGGTACAATGAGCAGTTCTTC | CASSSGTSGYNEQFF | TRBV18 | TRBD2 | NA | TRBJ2-1
TGCGCCAGCAGCCAGACCGGGACAGCAACTCTCTTGGGTGGCTACACCTTC | CASSQTGTATLLGGYTF | TRBV4-3 | TRBD1 | NA | TRBJ1-2
TGTGCCAGCAGCCAAGATTTCGGGGGGGCCGGTACGTACAATGAGCAGTTCTTC | CASSQDFGGAGTYNEQFF | TRBV3-1/TRBV3-2 | TRBD2 | NA | TRBJ2-1
TGTGCCAGCAGCCTCGGGACTAGCGGGGCAGATACGCAGTATTTT | CASSLGTSGADTQYF | TRBV7-9 | TRBD2 | once | TRBJ2-3
TGTGCCAGTAGTAAACAGATCACCACAGATACGCAGTATTTT | CASSKQITTDTQYF | TRBV19 | NA | once | TRBJ2-3
TGTGCCAGCAGGTCAGGGCAAGATACGCAGTATTTT | CASRSGQDTQYF | TRBV2 | NA | NA | TRBJ2-3
TGTGCCAGCAGCCTAGACAGGAACTATGGCTACACCTTC | CASSLDRNYGYTF | TRBV6-2/TRBV6-3 | NA | NA | TRBJ1-2
TGTGCCAGCAGTACGGGGACTAGCGGGGTTTACGAGCAGTACTTC | CASSTGTSGVYEQYF | TRBV9 | TRBD2 | NA | TRBJ2-7
TGTGCCTGGGCGGGACTTTCAAATGAGCAGTTCTTC | CAWAGLSNEQFF | TRBV30 | NA | NA | TRBJ2-1
TGCGCCAGCAGCTTGGACGGACAGGGGGATGGCTACACCTTC | CASSLDGQGDGYTF | TRBV5-1 | TRBD1 | NA | TRBJ1-2
TGCGCCAGCAGCGGACGGTCAGGGACTGGAAACACCATATATTTT | CASSGRSGTGNTIYF | TRBV4-3 | NA | NA | TRBJ1-3
TGTGCCAGCAGCCCCAGCTGGGGACAGGGCGATGGCTACACCTTC | CASSPSWGQGDGYTF | TRBV7-9 | TRBD1 | NA | TRBJ1-2
TGCGCCAGCAGCCAAAATGGCGAACGGGCTGAAGCTTTCTTT | CASSQNGERAEAFF | TRBV5-1 | NA | NA | TRBJ1-1
TGTGCCAGAAGCCCGAAGGACAGGATGAACACTGAAGCTTTCTTT | CARSPKDRMNTEAFF | TRBV5-3 | TRBD1 | NA | TRBJ1-1
TGTGCCAGCACTGGGGCAGATTATAATTCACCCCTCCACTTT | CASTGADYNSPLHF | TRBV2 | NA | NA | TRBJ1-6
TGCGCCAGCAGCTTGGGGGCTATGGGTTCTGGAAACACCATATATTTT | CASSLGAMGSGNTIYF | TRBV5-1 | NA | NA | TRBJ1-3
TGCGCCAGCAGCCCCGGACAGACCAATCAGCCCCAGCATTTT | CASSPGQTNQPQHF | TRBV4-3 | NA | many | TRBJ1-5
TGTGCCAGCAGCTACCGATCGGGTGGTGGCTACACCTTC | CASSYRSGGGYTF | TRBV14 | NA | NA | TRBJ1-2
TGTGCCAGCAGAGCGACAGGAGGTGAAAATTCACCCCTCCACTTT | CASRATGGENSPLHF | TRBV2 | NA | NA | TRBJ1-6
TGTGCCAGTAGACCCCGAGGGGGACCTAGCACAGATACGCAGTATTTT | CASRPRGGPSTDTQYF | TRBV19 | NA | once | TRBJ2-3
TGTGCCAGCAGCCGAGCGGGGGCCACCGGGGAGCTGTTTTTT | CASSRAGATGELFF | TRBV3-1/TRBV3-2 | TRBD2 | NA | TRBJ2-2
TGTGCCAGCTCCAAATTGTTACGGGGGGAGACCCAGTACTTC | CASSKLLRGETQYF | TRBV7-8 | NA | NA | TRBJ2-5
TGTGCCAGCAGCTTGGAACTAGCGGGGACCTACAATGAGCAGTTCTTC | CASSLELAGTYNEQFF | TRBV7-9 | TRBD2 | NA | TRBJ2-1
TGTGCCAGCAGCCCCGGGACTAGCGAGACCCAGTACTTC | CASSPGTSETQYF | TRBV7-8 | TRBD2 | NA | TRBJ2-5
TGTGCCAGCAGCTTTCGGGGAAGGACGTGGCGTAATGAAAAACTGTTTTTT | CASSFRGRTWRNEKLFF | TRBV5-8 | NA | NA | TRBJ1-4
TGTGCCAGCAGCTTGAGCTCCTATAATTCACCCCTCCACTTT | CASSLSSYNSPLHF | TRBV28 | NA | NA | TRBJ1-6
TGCGCCAGCAGCTGGAAGACAGGGGGGTACGAGCAGTACTTC | CASSWKTGGYEQYF | TRBV5-1 | TRBD1 | NA | TRBJ2-7
TGTGCCAGCAGCTTATACAGCCGGGAGACCCAGTACTTC | CASSLYSRETQYF | TRBV11-3 | NA | NA | TRBJ2-5
TGTGCCAGCAGCCAAGAATTTCGGCAGGGGGCCAAAAACATTCAGTACTTC | CASSQEFRQGAKNIQYF | TRBV4-2 | NA | few | TRBJ2-4
TGTGCCAGTAGTATCGCCGGGACTAGCGCCTACAATGAGCAGTTCTTC | CASSIAGTSAYNEQFF | TRBV19 | TRBD2 | NA | TRBJ2-1
TGTGCCAGCAGCCAAGATTCCCTCCCGGGGCAGTTCTTC | CASSQDSLPGQFF | TRBV3-1/TRBV3-2 | NA | NA | TRBJ2-1
TGTGCCAGTAGTCGACTCTATGGCTACACCTTC | CASSRLYGYTF | TRBV19 | NA | NA | TRBJ1-2
TGCAGCGTTGACCAGGGGGCTGATACGCAGTATTTT | CSVDQGADTQYF | TRBV29-1 | TRBD1 | NA | TRBJ2-3
TGTGCCAGCAGCCAAATCGGGACAGGGGGTGAAGCTTTCTTT | CASSQIGTGGEAFF | TRBV3-1/TRBV3-2 | TRBD1 | NA | TRBJ1-1
TGTGCCAGCATCTCCGACAGGAGCTCCTACGAGCAGTACTTC | CASISDRSSYEQYF | TRBV28 | NA | NA | TRBJ2-7
TGTGCCAGCAGCCAAGGACAGGGGGTGTATGGCTACACCTTC | CASSQGQGVYGYTF | TRBV3-1/TRBV3-2 | TRBD1 | NA | TRBJ1-2
TGTGCCAGCAGCTTAGTGAGGCAGTCAGATCAGCCCCAGCATTTT | CASSLVRQSDQPQHF | TRBV7-2 | NA | NA | TRBJ1-5
TGTGCCAGCAGCCAGACAGTATCTGGAAACACCATATATTTT | CASSQTVSGNTIYF | TRBV3-1/TRBV3-2 | NA | NA | TRBJ1-3
TGTGCCAGCAGACAGGGAGGGATTCAGTACTTC | CASRQGGIQYF | TRBV5-8 | NA | NA | TRBJ2-4
TGTGCCAGCAGTTTTAGCTGGGGGGATCAGCCCCAGCATTTT | CASSFSWGDQPQHF | TRBV27 | NA | NA | TRBJ1-5
TGCGCCAGCAGCCAAGTAGGGTTAAGGGACCGGAGATCGGAGGGGAGGACTGAAGCTTTCTTT | CASSQVGLRDRRSEGRTEAFF | TRBV4-1 | NA | NA | TRBJ1-1
TGTGCCAGCAGTGTGTACGGGGACAGGTTGTATTTT | CASSVYGDRLYF | TRBV2 | TRBD1 | NA | TRBJ2-3
TGCGCCAGCAGCTTGGAAGCGGGACACAATGAGCAGTTCTTC | CASSLEAGHNEQFF | TRBV5-1 | TRBD2 | NA | TRBJ2-1
TGTGCCAGCAGCCAAAACAGCTACGAGCAGTACTTC | CASSQNSYEQYF | TRBV11-3 | NA | NA | TRBJ2-7
TGTGCCTATCTCCCCCGGGGGAGAGAGACCCAGTACTTC | CAYLPRGRETQYF | TRBV30 | NA | few | TRBJ2-5
TGTGCCAGCAGCCAAGCTAGGAGGGACACCATATATTTT | CASSQARRDTIYF | TRBV4-2 | NA | NA | TRBJ1-3